Listed below are T cell receptor beta chains from one sample, sequenced in a study of T cells after yellow fever vaccination. TCRdb ran MiXCR on the 5' RACE reads and lists one entry per CDR3 protein. Here the sample spans roughly 300,000 distinct CDR3 sequences, around 7% being singletons. The sequences come from PBMCs, collected around 45 days after the first yellow fever vaccination. The receptor source for this set is a man younger than 35 who received the YFV17D yellow fever vaccine. Each CDR3 is given with its conserved first and last residue. The D gene is left open where the match is weak. Size is stated for part of the rows, as once, few or many counts, or as a class when the clone is expanded.

D,J,V,size,DNA,CDR3
NA,TRBJ2-2,TRBV12-3/TRBV12-4,few,TGTGCCAGCAGTTTAATAGGCTACACCGGGGAGCTGTTTTTT,CASSLIGYTGELFF
TRBD2,TRBJ2-1,TRBV29-1,NA,TGCAGCGTTGACCTTACTAGCGGGGGAGGGGTCAATGAGCAGTTCTTC,CSVDLTSGGGVNEQFF
TRBD1,TRBJ1-2,TRBV7-2,NA,TGTGCCAGCAGTCCCGGGACAGAGGGAGATAACTATGGCTACACCTTC,CASSPGTEGDNYGYTF
NA,TRBJ1-2,TRBV1,few,TGCACCAGCTTCACCGGGCTGTCTCTATATGGCTACACCTTC,CTSFTGLSLYGYTF
TRBD2,TRBJ2-3,TRBV5-1,many,TGCGCCAGCAGCTTGGGGGACTACACAGATACGCAGTATTTT,CASSLGDYTDTQYF
NA,TRBJ2-3,TRBV12-3/TRBV12-4,many,TGTGCCAGCAGTTTTGTGGGGAGCACAGATACGCAGTATTTT,CASSFVGSTDTQYF
NA,TRBJ2-5,TRBV18,few,TGTGCCAGCTCACCACTTACGGTCCCCCAGGAGACCCAGTACTTC,CASSPLTVPQETQYF
TRBD1,TRBJ1-2,TRBV11-2,NA,TGTGCCAGCAGCAACACAGGGGCCGCTGGCTACACCTTC,CASSNTGAAGYTF
NA,TRBJ1-1,TRBV2,NA,TGTGCCACCGTTGGGAGGGCTGAAGCTTTCTTT,CATVGRAEAFF
NA,TRBJ1-3,TRBV4-1,NA,TGCGCCAGCAGCCACCCATTCCAATCTGGAAACACCATATATTTT,CASSHPFQSGNTIYF
NA,TRBJ1-1,TRBV5-1,few,TGCGCCAGCAATCAGGGAATGGACACTGAAGCTTTCTTT,CASNQGMDTEAFF
TRBD1,TRBJ1-2,TRBV19,few,TGTGCTTCGACAGGGGGACCCTTCCGGGCCTATGGCTACACCTTC,CASTGGPFRAYGYTF
NA,TRBJ2-7,TRBV7-9,few,TGTGCCAGCAGCTCCTACTGGGGGACAAACTACGAGCAGTACTTC,CASSSYWGTNYEQYF
NA,TRBJ1-6,TRBV5-5,NA,TGTGCCAGCAGCCGAAAGGGGGATAATTCACCCCTCCACTTT,CASSRKGDNSPLHF
NA,TRBJ2-1,TRBV18,NA,TGTGCCAGCCTCCAGGGTTCCTACAATGAGCAGTTCTTC,CASLQGSYNEQFF
NA,TRBJ1-6,TRBV4-2,NA,TGTGCCAGCAGCCCGGGCAGGAGCTCCTATAATTCACCCCTCCACTTT,CASSPGRSSYNSPLHF
NA,TRBJ2-1,TRBV9,many,TGTGCCAGCAGCCCTTATGAGGAGCCGCGAAACTACAATGAGCAGTTCTTC,CASSPYEEPRNYNEQFF
NA,TRBJ1-2,TRBV19,NA,TGTGCCAGTAGAATAGACGGTAACTATGGCTACACCTTC,CASRIDGNYGYTF
NA,TRBJ2-1,TRBV6-2/TRBV6-3,NA,TGTGCCAGCAGTTACGGTCTGGGAGGTGAGCAGTTCTTC,CASSYGLGGEQFF
NA,TRBJ2-1,TRBV6-2/TRBV6-3,NA,TGTGCCAGCAGTTACCCCCCCGACAATGAGCAGTTCTTC,CASSYPPDNEQFF
NA,TRBJ1-2,TRBV5-8,few,TGTGCCAGCAGCTTGGCCCCTAGACAGGCCATCTACACCTTC,CASSLAPRQAIYTF
NA,TRBJ1-1,TRBV3-1,NA,TGTGCCAGCAGCCAATATACGACGGGCATTTCCGAAGCTTTCTTT,CASSQYTTGISEAFF
NA,TRBJ1-1,TRBV7-2,many,TGTGCCAGCAGCGCTAAGCGGGGAGAGACTGAAGCTTTCTTT,CASSAKRGETEAFF
NA,TRBJ2-4,TRBV20-1,few,TGCAGTGCTAGGCGGGGTTCGGTGGCCAAAAACATTCAGTACTTC,CSARRGSVAKNIQYF
TRBD1,TRBJ2-1,TRBV20-1,NA,TGCTGTGCTAGAGATCCGACAGGGGTGGCCTACAATGAGCAGTTCTTC,CCARDPTGVAYNEQFF
NA,TRBJ2-1,TRBV28,few,TGTGCCAGCAGTTTGCCTAGCGTCTCCAGAGGTGAGCAGTTCTTC,CASSLPSVSRGEQFF
NA,TRBJ2-3,TRBV27,few,TGTGCCAGCAGTTTAACCCGTATGGTGTCATACACAGATACGCAGTATTTT,CASSLTRMVSYTDTQYF
TRBD2,TRBJ2-1,TRBV20-1,many,TGCAGTGCTAGAATACCGGGGGGGCCGAATGAGCAGTTCTTC,CSARIPGGPNEQFF
TRBD2,TRBJ2-3,TRBV10-3,NA,TGTGCCACCGAGGCCACTAGCGGGGGGACTAGCACAGATACGCAGTATTTT,CATEATSGGTSTDTQYF
NA,TRBJ1-1,TRBV4-1,once,TGCGCCAGCAGCCCCTCGAAGGGGGGCGGTGAGGCTTTCTTT,CASSPSKGGGEAFF
NA,TRBJ1-5,TRBV4-1,NA,TGCGCCAGCAGCCAAGATCTTCCACCACCCGGCACCCAGCATTTT,CASSQDLPPPGTQHF
TRBD2,TRBJ2-1,TRBV29-1,few,TGCAGCGTGCGGGGGTACAATGAGCAGTTCTTC,CSVRGYNEQFF
NA,TRBJ2-6,TRBV5-1,NA,TGCGCCAGTCTTCCGACTCCTGGGGCCAACGTCCTGACTTTC,CASLPTPGANVLTF
NA,TRBJ2-7,TRBV4-3,few,TGCGCCAGCAGCCAAGAGAGGGGACCCTACGAGCAGTACTTC,CASSQERGPYEQYF
NA,TRBJ1-5,TRBV5-6,many,TGTGCCAGCAGCCCAATGGGGGGCAATCAGCCCCAGCATTTT,CASSPMGGNQPQHF
NA,TRBJ1-1,TRBV5-4,many,TGTGCCAGCAGCTCGGACTTGAACACTGAAGCTTTCTTT,CASSSDLNTEAFF
NA,TRBJ2-7,TRBV7-7,many,TGTGCCAGCAGCCAAAGCAGGTCCTACGAGCAGTACTTC,CASSQSRSYEQYF
NA,TRBJ1-5,TRBV24-1,few,TGTGCCACCAGCGAAACAGGAGCTGAGAAGCCCCAGCATTTT,CATSETGAEKPQHF
NA,TRBJ1-3,TRBV4-3,many,TGCGCCAGCAGCCAAGAGGGAGCCAGGGATGGAAACACCATATATTTT,CASSQEGARDGNTIYF
NA,TRBJ2-3,TRBV11-2,NA,TGTGCCAGCAGCTTCCCAGCGGCTGCCACAGATACGCAGTATTTT,CASSFPAAATDTQYF
NA,TRBJ1-1,TRBV18,few,TGTGCCAGCGCGGAGCGCGGGAACACTGAAGCTTTCTTT,CASAERGNTEAFF
NA,TRBJ2-5,TRBV4-2,few,TGTGCCAGCGGACGGGACTTCCAAGAGACCCAGTACTTC,CASGRDFQETQYF
TRBD1,TRBJ1-4,TRBV18,many,TGTGCCAGCTCACGATCAGGGACAGATGAAAAACTGTTTTTT,CASSRSGTDEKLFF
NA,TRBJ2-6,TRBV5-1,few,TGCGCCAGCAGCTCACTCCGAACCGGCAGAGAAATGTCTTCTGGGGCCAACGTCCTGACTTTC,CASSSLRTGREMSSGANVLTF